This T cell receptor beta chain was sequenced for a study of early T cells in non-severe SARS-CoV-2 infection. With 5 bases clipped from V and 4 bases from J, the junction kept 6 bases outside the gene matches. Germline CDR1 is MNHEY and CDR2 is SMNVEV (reference sequence). This CDR3 has 16 residues. Remarks on this clonotype: Its antigen is still unknown.

As part of library construction, unique molecular identifiers were attached to individual cDNA molecules. TCRdb ran MiXCR on the 5' RACE reads and lists one entry per CDR3 protein. Of roughly 67,000 distinct CDR3 sequences in the sample, under 13% were seen once. The study, taken as a whole, reports: The VDJdb matching leaned toward anti-spike CD8 responses and overlooked private and CD4 specificities.

Sequencing used whole blood. The clonotype comes from an adult who was a healthcare worker with PCR-confirmed SARS-CoV-2 infection or an uninfected control (not recorded which). This sequence joins TRBV27 and TRBJ2-1; 12 bases line up with TRBD2. Here the CDR3 reads CASSTVTSGGYNEQFF. DNA of the CDR3: TGTGCCAGCAGTACGGTGACTAGCGGGGGATACAATGAGCAGTTCTTC.